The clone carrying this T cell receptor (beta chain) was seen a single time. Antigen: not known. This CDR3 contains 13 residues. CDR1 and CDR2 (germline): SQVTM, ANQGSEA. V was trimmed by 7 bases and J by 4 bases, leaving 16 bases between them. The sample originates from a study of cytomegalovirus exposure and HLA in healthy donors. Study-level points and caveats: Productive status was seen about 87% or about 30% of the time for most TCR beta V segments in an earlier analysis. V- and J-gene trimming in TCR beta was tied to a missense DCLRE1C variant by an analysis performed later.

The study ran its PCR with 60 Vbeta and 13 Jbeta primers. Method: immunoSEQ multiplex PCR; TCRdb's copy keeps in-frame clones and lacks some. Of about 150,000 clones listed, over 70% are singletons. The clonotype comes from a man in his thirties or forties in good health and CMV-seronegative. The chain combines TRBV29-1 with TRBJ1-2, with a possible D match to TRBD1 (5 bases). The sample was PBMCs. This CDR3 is CSGTDRGSYGYTF. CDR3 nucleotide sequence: TGCAGCGGAACCGACAGAGGCTCCTATGGCTACACCTTC.